These 14 T cell receptor beta chains were sequenced from one sample in a study of PD-L1 blockade in urothelial cancer. Sequencing used immunoSEQ multiplex PCR; TCRdb keeps in-frame clones, though not all of them. The data show about 74,000 clones, 80% to 85% seen once. This specimen consisted of PBMCs, obtained around atezolizumab (anti-PD-L1) treatment. The receptors shown here come from a man aged 70 or older with urothelial cancer.

The chain combines TRBV28 with TRBJ2-1; 9 bases fit TRBD2. This CDR3 spans 15 amino acids. Trimming at V came to 6 bases and at J to 4 bases, leaving 7 bases not matched to a gene. Germline-derived CDR1 and CDR2 are MDHEN and SYDVKM. The CDR3 here is CASSPSGKWYNEQFF. The CDR3 DNA sequence: TGTGCCAGCAGCCCTAGCGGGAAATGGTACAATGAGCAGTTCTTC.

The V gene is TRBV19, the J gene TRBJ1-1, with D possibly being TRBD1 (5 bases). V was pared by 4 bases and J by 0 bases, with 18 bases between. Germline CDR1 is LNHDA and CDR2 is SQIVND (reference sequence). This CDR3 comprises 17 residues. In nucleotides, the CDR3 is TGTGCCAGTAGTACTCGAGGAGGGGCGCGGGTGAACACTGAAGCTTTCTTT. Protein product: CASSTRGGARVNTEAFF.

A single count supports this clone. The J gene is TRBJ1-5, the V gene TRBV12-2. TRBV12-2 corresponds to a pseudogene. This CDR3 spans 17 amino acids. The CDR3 sequence: CASRSHQSQAQGGAQHF. The DNA of the CDR3 is TGTGCAAGTCGCTCCCATCAATCACAGGCGCAAGGCGGGGCCCAGCATTTT.

V usage is TRBV12-5 and J usage is TRBJ2-7, with 13 bases lining up with TRBD2. The CDR3 loop spans 18 amino acids. CDR1 is LGHNT and CDR2 is FRNRAP in the germline V gene. Trimming removed 6 bases from V and 4 bases from J; junction bases left unmatched: 15. The CDR3 DNA is TGTGCTAGTGGACCGCCCACTAGCGGGAGGGCCGCCACATACGAGCAGTACTTC. It translates to CASGPPTSGRAATYEQYF.

The V gene is TRBV6-5, the J gene TRBJ1-2, with 8 nucleotides matching TRBD1. V was clipped by 2 bases and J by 2 bases; unmatched bases: 7. Germline CDR1 reads MNHEY; CDR2 reads SVGAGI. The CDR3 totals 16 residues. CDR3 bases: TGTGCCAGCAGTTACCGGACAGGGTGGGAGAACTATGGCTACACCTTC. Amino acid sequence: CASSYRTGWENYGYTF.

V is TRBV13 and J is TRBJ2-3; TRBD1 matches at 9 bases. Looked up from germline, CDR1 is PRHDT and CDR2 is FYEKMQ (reference sequence). V trimming: 5 bases; J trimming: 4 bases; junction bases outside the gene matches: 7. The CDR3 covers 15 residues. The CDR3 coding sequence is TGTGCCAGCAGCCGTTTAACAGGGGGCTCAGATACGCAGTATTTT. Translating gives CASSRLTGGSDTQYF.

This clone came up once. This chain links TRBV28 with TRBJ2-7; TRBD2 aligns across 8 bases. The CDR3 consists of 14 residues. Germline V gene lookup returns CDR1 MDHEN and CDR2 SYDVKM. The V segment lost 7 bases and the J segment 6 bases; nucleotides outside the gene matches: 11. The CDR3 nucleotides read TGTGCCAGCATCAAAGCGGGAGTAGTCCCCGAGCAGTACTTC. Encoded protein: CASIKAGVVPEQYF.

This rearrangement joins TRBV6-1 to TRBJ2-5; D is unclear. The CDR3 runs to 12 residues. Germline V gives CDR1 MNHNS, CDR2 SASEGT. Trimming left V 2 bases short and J 4 bases short, with 5 bases between. This chain's CDR3 is CASSEYRETQYF. The DNA for the CDR3 is TGTGCCAGCAGTGAATATAGAGAGACCCAGTACTTC.

The chain is built from TRBV7-9 and TRBJ2-5; 8 bases are a match to TRBD2. The V and J ends lost 5 bases and 2 bases, in that order; junction bases with no gene match: 13. Looked up from germline, CDR1 is SEHNR and CDR2 is FQNEAQ (reference sequence). The CDR3 covers 17 residues. CDR3 protein: CASSRVLSPGGQETQYF. CDR3 DNA: TGTGCCAGCAGCCGAGTATTGTCTCCGGGGGGGCAAGAGACCCAGTACTTC.

The chain has TRBV28 and TRBJ1-1; perhaps TRBD1 as D (5 bases). V was trimmed by 3 bases and J by 4 bases, leaving 9 bases between them. CDR3 length equals 13 residues. Germline-derived CDR1 and CDR2 are MDHEN and SYDVKM. Here the CDR3 DNA reads TGTGCCAGCAGTTTGCAGGGCGGCACTGAAGCTTTCTTT. The encoded protein is CASSLQGGTEAFF. Using reference TRBV28 and TRBJ1-1 for the parts outside the CDR3, the full variable domain is DVKVTQSSRYLVKRTGEKVFLECVQDMDHENMFWYRQDPGLGLRLIYFSYDVKMKEKGDIPEGYSVSREKKERFSLILESASTNQTSMYLCASSLQGGTEAFFGQGTRLTVV.

The rearrangement joins TRBV10-3 to TRBJ2-7; TRBD2 matches 7 bases. This CDR3 is built from 14 residues. Germline values: CDR1 ENHRY, CDR2 SYGVKD. V was clipped by 6 bases and J by 5 bases; unmatched bases: 10. The CDR3 region is CAISSLAEANEQYF. The CDR3 DNA reads TGTGCCATCAGCAGCCTAGCGGAGGCTAACGAGCAGTACTTC.

This clone came up a few times. The chain employs TRBV9 and TRBJ1-3; D is perhaps TRBD1 (5 bases). Per the germline V gene, CDR1 is SGDLS and CDR2 is YYNGEE. This CDR3 is 16 amino acids long. The ends were cut back, 4 bases at V and 0 bases at J, with 14 bases in the middle. CDR3 in amino acids: CASSKTASNSGNTIYF. For the CDR3, the DNA is TGTGCCAGCAGCAAGACAGCCTCAAACTCTGGAAACACCATATATTTT.

The rearrangement links TRBV9 to TRBJ2-3; D possibly corresponds to TRBD2 (7 bases). The V end lost 7 bases, the J end lost 5 bases, and 20 bases lay between the germline ends. The germline CDR1 and CDR2 sequences are SGDLS and YYNGEE. CDR3 size: 15 residues. The CDR3 protein is CASGRGGDARDTQYF. Here the CDR3 DNA reads TGTGCCAGCGGGAGGGGGGGAGATGCAAGAGATACGCAGTATTTT.

As to this clone: This CDR3 is also generated by other DNA sequences in the sample. This sequence joins TRBV19 and TRBJ2-3; a possible D gene is TRBD1 (6 bases). The CDR3 is 15 residues long. V lost 0 bases and J lost 0, with 7 bases in between. Germline CDR1 is LNHDA and CDR2 is SQIVND (reference sequence). The CDR3 DNA reads TGTGCCAGTAGTATAGAGGGGGCTAGCACAGATACGCAGTATTTT. Translated: CASSIEGASTDTQYF.